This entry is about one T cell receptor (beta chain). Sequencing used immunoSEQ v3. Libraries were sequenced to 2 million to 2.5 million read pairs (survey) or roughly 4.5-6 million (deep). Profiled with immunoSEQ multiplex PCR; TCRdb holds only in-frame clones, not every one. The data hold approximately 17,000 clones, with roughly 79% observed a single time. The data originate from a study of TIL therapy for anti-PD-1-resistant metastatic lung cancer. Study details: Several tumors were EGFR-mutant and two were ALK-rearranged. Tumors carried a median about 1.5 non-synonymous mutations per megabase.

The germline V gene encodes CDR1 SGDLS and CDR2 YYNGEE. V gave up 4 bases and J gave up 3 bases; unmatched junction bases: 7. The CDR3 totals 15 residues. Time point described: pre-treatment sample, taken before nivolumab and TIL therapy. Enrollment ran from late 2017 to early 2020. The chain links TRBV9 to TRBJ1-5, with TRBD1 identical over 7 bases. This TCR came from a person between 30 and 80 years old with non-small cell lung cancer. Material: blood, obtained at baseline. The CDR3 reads CASSSRTGLNQPQHF. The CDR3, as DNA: TGTGCCAGCAGCTCCCGGACAGGCCTCAATCAGCCCCAGCATTTT.